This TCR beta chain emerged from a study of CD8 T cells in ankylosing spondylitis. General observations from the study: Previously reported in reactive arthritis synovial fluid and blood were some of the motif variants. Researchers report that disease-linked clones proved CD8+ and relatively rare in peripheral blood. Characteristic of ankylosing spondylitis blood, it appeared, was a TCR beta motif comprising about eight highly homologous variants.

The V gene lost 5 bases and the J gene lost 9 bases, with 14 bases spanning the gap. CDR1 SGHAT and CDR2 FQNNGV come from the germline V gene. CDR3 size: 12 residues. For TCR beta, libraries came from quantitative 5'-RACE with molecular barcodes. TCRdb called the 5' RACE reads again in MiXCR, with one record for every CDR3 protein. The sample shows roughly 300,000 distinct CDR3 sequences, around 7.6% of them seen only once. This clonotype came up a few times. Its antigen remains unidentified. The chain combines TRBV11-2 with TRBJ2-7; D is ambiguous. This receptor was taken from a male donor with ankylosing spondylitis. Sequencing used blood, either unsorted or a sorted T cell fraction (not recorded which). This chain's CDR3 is CASSLVLMTQYF. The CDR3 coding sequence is TGTGCCAGCAGCCTCGTCTTGATGACGCAGTACTTC.